This entry concerns a single TCR beta chain. V shed 10 bases, J shed 2 bases, and the junction held 6 bases outside the gene matches. The CDR3 covers 14 residues. In germline, CDR1 is MNHEY, CDR2 SVGAGI. The entry originates in a study of blood T cell repertoires in COVID-19. Study-level background: The United States, Italy and Spain were the sources of the acute and convalescent COVID-19 samples. Sample material is recorded as cDNA or gDNA derived from T cells, B-cell-depleted T cells, or PBMCs.

Study processing details: Reference gene primer amplification in the assay estimated nucleated cell counts. Repertoires were generated with immunoSEQ multiplex PCR, while TCRdb's copy carries only in-frame clones and drops some. The V and J calls and clone size come from that table; D and trimming were worked out from the DNA. The data show approximately 220,000 clones, about 88% seen once. The receptor was isolated from a man between 35 and 55 years old with acute or convalescent COVID-19. The chain employs TRBV6-5 and TRBJ2-2; the match to TRBD1 covers 8 bases. Sequencing was done on a sample of peripheral blood. The CDR3 region has the DNA TGTGCCACCAGGACAGGGCTTAACACCGGGGAGCTGTTTTTT. It yields the protein CATRTGLNTGELFF.